The source of this TCR beta chain is a study of control samples from healthy donors and cancer patients. Profiling relied on immunoSEQ multiplex PCR, and the TCRdb table lists in-frame clones only, not all of them. The data hold 120,000 or so clones, with 87% observed a single time. Germline values: CDR1 SGHTA, CDR2 FQGNSA. V lost 2 bases to trimming and J lost 0 bases, with 7 bases between them. CDR3 length: 15 residues. J is TRBJ1-4 and V is TRBV7-2; unclear D gene. The sample taken for sequencing was blood. The clonotype comes from a man between 60 and 75 years old in good health. CDR3 residues: CASSLSLATNEKLFF. Written as DNA, the CDR3 is TGTGCCAGCAGCTTATCGCTGGCAACTAATGAAAAACTGTTTTTT.